This entry concerns a single TCR beta chain. As yet, its antigen is unknown. PCR involved 60 Vbeta and 13 Jbeta primers. The assay was immunoSEQ multiplex PCR, and TCRdb's table has in-frame clones only and misses some. The data contain about 160,000 clones, roughly 84% of them seen just once; the ten biggest clones take up roughly 2.1%. This record comes from a study of cytomegalovirus exposure and HLA in healthy donors. Study information: An earlier analysis found fewer than 140 million unique TCR beta sequences from about 190 million T cells.

General study findings and limits: V segments that were indistinguishable, TRBV6-2 and TRBV6-3 among them, were omitted from analysis.

V dropped 0 bases and J dropped 4 bases, with 12 bases sitting between them. Germline lookup yields CDR1 SGHDN and CDR2 FVKESK. CDR3 length equals 15 residues. The sequence was collected from a young man in good health and CMV-seropositive. The rearrangement links TRBV14 to TRBJ1-2, with D unresolved. The source material was PBMCs. In nucleotides, the CDR3 is TGTGCCAGCAGCCAAGACGCCATAAGGAGCTATGGCTACACCTTC. Protein: CASSQDAIRSYGYTF. Drawing the rest from reference TRBV14 and TRBJ1-2, the complete variable domain is EAGVTQFPSHSVIEKGQTVTLRCDPISGHDNLYWYRRVMGKEIKFLLHFVKESKQDESGMPNNRFLAERTGGTYSTLKVQPAELEDSGVYFCASSQDAIRSYGYTFGSGTRLTVV.